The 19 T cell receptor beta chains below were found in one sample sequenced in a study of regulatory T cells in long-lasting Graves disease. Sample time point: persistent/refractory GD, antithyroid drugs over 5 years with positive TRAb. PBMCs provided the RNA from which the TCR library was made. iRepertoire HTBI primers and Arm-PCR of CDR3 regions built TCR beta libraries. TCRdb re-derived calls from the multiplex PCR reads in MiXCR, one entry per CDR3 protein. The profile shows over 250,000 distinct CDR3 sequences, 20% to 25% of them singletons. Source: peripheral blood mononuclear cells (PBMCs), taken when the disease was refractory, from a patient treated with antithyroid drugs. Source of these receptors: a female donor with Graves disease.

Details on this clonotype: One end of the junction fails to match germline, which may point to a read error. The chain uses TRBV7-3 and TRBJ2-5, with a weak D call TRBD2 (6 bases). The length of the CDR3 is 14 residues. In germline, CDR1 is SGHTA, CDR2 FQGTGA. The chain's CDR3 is CASSRGSGEETQYF. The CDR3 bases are TGTGCTAGCAGCCGCGGTAGCGGAGAAGAGACCCAGTACTTC.

DNA of the CDR3: TGTGCCAGCAGCTTAGGGATGGGCTACGAGCAGTACTTC. It yields the protein CASSLGMGYEQYF. V gene TRBV7-2 combines with J gene TRBJ2-7, with D hard to call. Germline-derived CDR1 and CDR2 are SGHTA and FQGNSA. The V gene lost 1 base and the J gene lost 3 bases, with 7 bases spanning the gap. The CDR3 covers 13 residues.

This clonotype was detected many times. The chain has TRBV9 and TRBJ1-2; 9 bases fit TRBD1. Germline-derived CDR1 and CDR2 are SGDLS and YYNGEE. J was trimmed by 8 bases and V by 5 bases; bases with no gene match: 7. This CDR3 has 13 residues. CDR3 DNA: TGTGCCAGCAGTGGACAGGGGCGAAGAGGCTACACCTTC. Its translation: CASSGQGRRGYTF.

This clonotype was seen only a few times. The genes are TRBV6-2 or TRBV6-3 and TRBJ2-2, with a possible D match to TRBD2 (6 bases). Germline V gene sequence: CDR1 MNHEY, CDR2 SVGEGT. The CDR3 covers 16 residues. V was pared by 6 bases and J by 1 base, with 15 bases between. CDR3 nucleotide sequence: TGTGCCAGCAGCTTACGGCAGGGAGGGAACACCGGGGAGCTGTTTTTT. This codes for CASSLRQGGNTGELFF.

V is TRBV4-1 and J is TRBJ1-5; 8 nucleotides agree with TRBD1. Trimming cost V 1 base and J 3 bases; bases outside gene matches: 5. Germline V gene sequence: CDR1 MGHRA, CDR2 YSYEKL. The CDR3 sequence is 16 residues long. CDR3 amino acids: CASSQVTGAVNQPQHF. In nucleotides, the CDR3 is TGCGCCAGCAGCCAAGTGACAGGGGCAGTCAATCAGCCCCAGCATTTT.

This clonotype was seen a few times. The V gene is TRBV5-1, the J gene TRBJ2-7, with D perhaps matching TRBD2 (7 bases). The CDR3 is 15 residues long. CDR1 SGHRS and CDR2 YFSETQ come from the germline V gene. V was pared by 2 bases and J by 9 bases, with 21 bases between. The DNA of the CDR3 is TGCGCCAGCAGCTTTAGACAGGAGTCCCCGGGGGGGCAGTACTTC. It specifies CASSFRQESPGGQYF.

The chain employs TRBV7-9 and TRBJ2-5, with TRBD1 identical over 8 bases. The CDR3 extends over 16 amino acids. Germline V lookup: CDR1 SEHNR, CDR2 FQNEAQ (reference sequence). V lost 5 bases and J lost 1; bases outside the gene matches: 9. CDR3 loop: CASSGRQGSPQETQYF. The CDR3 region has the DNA TGTGCCAGCAGCGGCCGACAGGGGAGCCCCCAAGAGACCCAGTACTTC.

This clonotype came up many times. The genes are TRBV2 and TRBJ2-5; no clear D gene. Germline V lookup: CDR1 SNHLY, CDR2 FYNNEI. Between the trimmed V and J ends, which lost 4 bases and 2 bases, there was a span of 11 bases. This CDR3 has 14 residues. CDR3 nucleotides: TGTGCCAGCAGTGGGGTCGGGCAGCAAGAGACCCAGTACTTC. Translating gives CASSGVGQQETQYF.

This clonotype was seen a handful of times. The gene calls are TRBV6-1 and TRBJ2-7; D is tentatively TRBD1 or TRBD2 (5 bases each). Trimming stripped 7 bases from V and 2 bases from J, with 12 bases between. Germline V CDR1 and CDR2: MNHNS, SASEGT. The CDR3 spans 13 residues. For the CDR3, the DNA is TGTGCCAGCAATTTAGGGACCCCCTACGAGCAGTACTTC. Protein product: CASNLGTPYEQYF.

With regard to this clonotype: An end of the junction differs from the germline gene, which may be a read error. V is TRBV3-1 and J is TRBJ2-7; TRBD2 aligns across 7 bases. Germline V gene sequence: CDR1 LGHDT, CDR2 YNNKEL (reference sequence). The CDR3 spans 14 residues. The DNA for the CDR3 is TGTGTCAGCAGCCCCGGGACTACCCTCTACGAGCAGTACTTC. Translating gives CVSSPGTTLYEQYF.

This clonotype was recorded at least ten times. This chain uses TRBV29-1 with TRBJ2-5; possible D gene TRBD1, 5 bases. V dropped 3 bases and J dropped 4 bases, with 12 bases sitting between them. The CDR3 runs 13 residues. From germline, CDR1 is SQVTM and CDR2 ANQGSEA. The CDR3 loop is CSVDHRGVETQYF. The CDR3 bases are TGCAGCGTTGATCATAGGGGTGTAGAGACCCAGTACTTC. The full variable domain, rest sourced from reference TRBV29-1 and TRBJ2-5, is SAVISQKPSRDICQRGTSLTIQCQVDSQVTMMFWYRQQPGQSLTLIATANQGSEATYESGFVIDKFPISRPNLTFSTLTVSNMSPEDSSIYLCSVDHRGVETQYFGPGTRLLVL.

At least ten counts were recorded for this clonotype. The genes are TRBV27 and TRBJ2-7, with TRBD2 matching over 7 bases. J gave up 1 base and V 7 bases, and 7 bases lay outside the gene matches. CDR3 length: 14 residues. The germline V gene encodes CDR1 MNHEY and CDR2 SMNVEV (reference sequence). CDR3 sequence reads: CASTPSGQSYEQYF. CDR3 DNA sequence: TGTGCCAGCACCCCTAGCGGACAATCCTACGAGCAGTACTTC.

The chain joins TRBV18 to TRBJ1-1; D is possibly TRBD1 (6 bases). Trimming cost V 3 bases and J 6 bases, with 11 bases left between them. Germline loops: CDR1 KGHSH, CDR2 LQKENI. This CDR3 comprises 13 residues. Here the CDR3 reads CASSPGEGAEAFF. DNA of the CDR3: TGTGCCAGCTCACCGGGGGAGGGGGCTGAAGCTTTCTTT. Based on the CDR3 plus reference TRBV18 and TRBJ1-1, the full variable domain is NAGVMQNPRHLVRRRGQEARLRCSPMKGHSHVYWYRQLPEEGLKFMVYLQKENIIDESGMPKERFSAEFPKEGPSILRIQQVVRGDSAAYFCASSPGEGAEAFFGQGTRLTVV.

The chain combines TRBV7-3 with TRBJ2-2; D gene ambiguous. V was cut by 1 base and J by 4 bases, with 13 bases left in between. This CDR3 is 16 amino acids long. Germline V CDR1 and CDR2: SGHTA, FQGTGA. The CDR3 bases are TGTGCCAGCAGCTTAAATCGACCCGGGCTCACCGGGGAGCTGTTTTTT. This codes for CASSLNRPGLTGELFF.

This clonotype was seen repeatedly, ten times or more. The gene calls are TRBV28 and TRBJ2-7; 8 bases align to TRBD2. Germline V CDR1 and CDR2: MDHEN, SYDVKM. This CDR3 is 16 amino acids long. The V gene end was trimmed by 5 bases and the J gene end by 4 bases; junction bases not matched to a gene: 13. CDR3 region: CASSVLEEGGRYEQYF. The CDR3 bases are TGTGCCAGCAGTGTCCTTGAGGAGGGCGGGAGGTACGAGCAGTACTTC.

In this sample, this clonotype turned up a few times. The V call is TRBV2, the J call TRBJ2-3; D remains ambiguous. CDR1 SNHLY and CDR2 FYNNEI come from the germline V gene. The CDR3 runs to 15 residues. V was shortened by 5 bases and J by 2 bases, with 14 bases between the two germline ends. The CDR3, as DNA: TGTGCCAGCAGTAGGGATCGACTCGACACAGATACGCAGTATTTT. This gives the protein CASSRDRLDTDTQYF.

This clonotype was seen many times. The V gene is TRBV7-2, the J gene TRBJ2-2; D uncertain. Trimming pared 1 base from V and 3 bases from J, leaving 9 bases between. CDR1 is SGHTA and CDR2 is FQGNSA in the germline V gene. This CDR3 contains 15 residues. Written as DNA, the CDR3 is TGTGCCAGCAGCTTAGTTACGGGTGACACCGGGGAGCTGTTTTTT. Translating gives CASSLVTGDTGELFF.

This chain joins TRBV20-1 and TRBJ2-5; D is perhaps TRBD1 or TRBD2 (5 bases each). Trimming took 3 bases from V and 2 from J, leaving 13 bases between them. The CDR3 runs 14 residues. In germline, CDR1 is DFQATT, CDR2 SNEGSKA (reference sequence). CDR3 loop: CSARRAGLQETQYF. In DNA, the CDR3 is TGCAGTGCTAGGAGGGCAGGGCTACAAGAGACCCAGTACTTC.

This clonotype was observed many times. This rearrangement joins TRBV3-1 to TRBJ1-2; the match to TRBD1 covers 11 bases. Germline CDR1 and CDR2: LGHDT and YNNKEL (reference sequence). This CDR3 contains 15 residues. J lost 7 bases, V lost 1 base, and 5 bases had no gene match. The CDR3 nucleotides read TGTGCCAGCAGCCAAGGGACAGGGGGCTCTGTTGGCTACACCTTC. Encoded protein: CASSQGTGGSVGYTF.